One and the same sample provided the 26 T cell receptor beta chains below, sequenced in a study of brain T cells in children with intractable seizures. Time point here: blood from clinic visit 5 months post-surgery; TSC patient then seizure free. Only in-frame clones appear in the TCRdb table, and some are missing; sequencing was by immunoSEQ multiplex PCR. The sample lists approximately 330,000 clones, 93% occurring once. The source was peripheral blood, collected about 5 months after surgery. All receptors come from a boy younger than two with tuberous sclerosis and intractable seizures.

This clone was seen a single time. V usage is TRBV3-1 (or the pseudogene TRBV3-2) and J usage is TRBJ2-2; no clear D gene. Per germline, CDR1 LGHDT and CDR2 YNNKEL (reference sequence). This CDR3 is built from 13 residues. With 4 bases removed from V and 6 bases from J, the gap between germline ends came to 9 bases. The CDR3: CASSLGYPGELFF. CDR3 DNA sequence: TGTGCCAGCAGCCTGGGGTATCCCGGGGAGCTGTTTTTT.

This chain uses TRBV29-1 with TRBJ1-2; the D is unclear. Per the germline V gene, CDR1 is SQVTM and CDR2 is ANQGSEA. This CDR3 has 15 residues. V lost 0 bases to trimming and J lost 2 bases, with 13 bases between them. The CDR3 is CSVEEPDNRNYGYTF. The DNA for the CDR3 is TGCAGCGTTGAAGAACCTGACAACCGCAACTATGGCTACACCTTC.

J is TRBJ1-4 and V is TRBV11-3; tentatively, D is TRBD1 (5 bases). Germline lookup yields CDR1 SGHNT and CDR2 YENEEA. V dropped 1 base and J dropped 8 bases, with 20 bases sitting between them. The CDR3 loop spans 17 amino acids. The CDR3 sequence: CASSLGRSGEGAEKLFF. The CDR3 DNA follows: TGTGCCAGCAGCTTAGGACGTTCGGGGGAAGGGGCGGAAAAACTGTTTTTT.

The V gene is TRBV30, the J gene TRBJ2-7; D possibly corresponds to TRBD1 (5 bases). The CDR3 has 11 amino acids. CDR1 is GTSNPN, CDR2 SVGIG, per germline (reference sequence). V was shortened by 4 bases and J by 5 bases, with 9 bases between the two germline ends. In nucleotides, the CDR3 is TGTGCCTGGAAGGGGCTACACGAGCAGTACTTC. It codes for CAWKGLHEQYF.

The chain joins TRBV20-1 to TRBJ2-7; 9 nucleotides line up with TRBD2. Losses at the gene ends were 3 bases for V and 8 bases for J; bases not matched to a gene: 20. The CDR3 length is 17 residues. CDR1 and CDR2 (germline): DFQATT, SNEGSKA (reference sequence). The CDR3 nucleotides read TGCAGTGCTAGTGGGACCCCCCGGACTAGCGATCGTGGGAAGCAGTACTTC. It encodes CSASGTPRTSDRGKQYF.

This chain connects TRBV24-1 to TRBJ2-1; 13 positions match TRBD2. This CDR3 spans 20 amino acids. The V gene end was trimmed by 9 bases and the J gene end by 1 base; junction bases not matched to a gene: 17. CDR1 is KGHDR, CDR2 SFDVKD, per germline. CDR3 region: CATQTKALAGGQRSYNEQFF. Written as DNA, the CDR3 is TGTGCCACCCAGACCAAGGCACTAGCGGGAGGGCAGAGATCCTACAATGAGCAGTTCTTC.

The chain uses TRBV27 and TRBJ1-1; no clear D. The germline V and J ends were trimmed by 4 bases and 3 bases, with 9 bases remaining between them. Germline CDR1 reads MNHEY; CDR2 reads SMNVEV (reference sequence). The CDR3 runs 13 residues. The CDR3 spells CASSWVPDTEAFF. The CDR3 coding sequence is TGTGCCAGCAGTTGGGTCCCCGACACTGAAGCTTTCTTT.

This clone has only one observation. The rearrangement uses TRBV28 and TRBJ1-1, with D unclear. The CDR3 is 14 amino acids. The germline V gene encodes CDR1 MDHEN and CDR2 SYDVKM. Trimming left V 5 bases short and J 4 bases short, with 14 bases between. CDR3 residues: CASSGRERGTEAFF. The CDR3 DNA sequence: TGTGCCAGCAGTGGGAGGGAACGGGGCACTGAAGCTTTCTTT.

This clone was detected once. V gene TRBV14 combines with J gene TRBJ2-7, with D unresolved. CDR3 length: 13 amino acids. V was shortened by 8 bases and J by 1 base, with 12 bases between the two germline ends. The germline V gene encodes CDR1 SGHDN and CDR2 FVKESK. CDR3 nucleotides: TGTGCCAGCGGACCGGGCTATTCCTACGAGCAGTACTTC. Encoded protein: CASGPGYSYEQYF.

This rearrangement joins TRBV5-1 to TRBJ1-1; weak D call: TRBD1 (5 bases). Germline V gene lookup returns CDR1 SGHRS and CDR2 YFSETQ. Trimming removed 3 bases from V and 6 bases from J, with 15 bases in between. The CDR3 sequence is 14 residues long. DNA for the CDR3: TGCGCCAGCAGCTCGAAGGTGGGGGGGTCTGAAGCTTTCTTT. Encoded protein: CASSSKVGGSEAFF.

As for this clone: The junction departs from the called germline gene at one end, perhaps through a read error. The rearrangement links TRBV7-2 to TRBJ2-7; 9 bases fit TRBD2. Germline V CDR1 and CDR2: SGHTA, FQGNSA. The CDR3 runs to 18 residues. The CDR3 coding sequence is TGTGCCAGCAGCTTTACCCCCCCTAGCGGGGTGACTAACTACGAGCAGTGCTTC. Translation gives CASSFTPPSGVTNYEQCF.

The V call is TRBV25-1, the J call TRBJ2-7, with D maybe TRBD2 (6 bases). Trimming removed 4 bases at V and 1 base at J, with 14 bases between. The CDR3 spans 15 residues. The germline V gene has CDR1 MGHDK and CDR2 SYGVNS. The CDR3 spells CASSVLSGPSYEQYF. Written as DNA, the CDR3 is TGTGCCAGCAGTGTCCTTAGCGGCCCTTCCTACGAGCAGTACTTC.

The chain recombines TRBV5-4 with TRBJ1-2, with 7 bases identical to TRBD1. Trimming removed 2 bases from V and 6 bases from J; junction bases left unmatched: 10. The CDR3 spans 15 residues. In germline, CDR1 is SGHNT, CDR2 YYREEE (reference sequence). The CDR3 loop is CASSFEQGFIHGYTF. In DNA form, the CDR3 reads TGTGCCAGCAGCTTTGAACAGGGGTTCATCCATGGCTACACCTTC.

The V and J genes are TRBV7-3 and TRBJ2-5; D unclear. V was trimmed by 5 bases and J by 5 bases, leaving 9 bases between them. CDR1 and CDR2 from the germline V gene are SGHTA and FQGTGA. The CDR3 has 12 amino acids. CDR3 loop: CASSHPGETQYF. CDR3 DNA: TGTGCCAGCAGCCACCCCGGGGAGACCCAGTACTTC.

The chain carries TRBV14 and TRBJ2-1; TRBD2 agrees at 11 bases. The CDR3 contains 24 residues. The V gene's germline CDR1 is SGHDN and CDR2 FVKESK. V lost 0 bases, J lost 3 bases, and 25 bases stayed unmatched. The chain's CDR3 is CASSQDPTSGRPIPSWKLYNEQFF. In nucleotides, the CDR3 is TGTGCCAGCAGCCAAGATCCCACTAGCGGGAGACCAATACCTAGCTGGAAACTCTACAATGAGCAGTTCTTC.

The V gene is TRBV19, the J gene TRBJ1-2; TRBD1 might be the D (6 bases). V lost 3 bases and J 8 bases, leaving 28 bases between the germline ends. The CDR3 runs to 18 residues. Germline V gene lookup returns CDR1 LNHDA and CDR2 SQIVND (reference sequence). CDR3 nucleotide sequence: TGTGCCAGTAGTATTTACGTAGTTATTGGACAGAGTTCGATAGGCTACACCTTC. Protein product: CASSIYVVIGQSSIGYTF.

The chain uses TRBV5-6 and TRBJ1-2, with D possibly TRBD1 on 5 matching bases. Trimming pared 1 base from V and 2 bases from J, leaving 12 bases between. The CDR3 totals 15 residues. Germline CDR1 reads SGHDT; CDR2 reads YYEEEE. CDR3 sequence reads: CASSLLLAGNYGYTF. CDR3 bases: TGTGCCAGCAGCTTGCTTCTGGCAGGGAACTATGGCTACACCTTC.

This chain links TRBV14 with TRBJ1-1, with D uncertain. V dropped 3 bases and J dropped 7 bases, with 12 bases sitting between them. Per germline, CDR1 SGHDN and CDR2 FVKESK. This CDR3 region has 13 residues. CDR3 sequence reads: CASSQYGPREAFF. The CDR3 region has the DNA TGTGCCAGCAGCCAGTACGGACCTCGTGAAGCTTTCTTT.

This chain connects TRBV28 to TRBJ2-7; 9 nucleotides line up with TRBD1. The CDR3 length is 15 residues. Germline values: CDR1 MDHEN, CDR2 SYDVKM. The V segment lost 6 bases and the J segment 2 bases; nucleotides outside the gene matches: 8. The CDR3 sequence: CASSPDGTGPYEQYF. The CDR3 DNA reads TGTGCCAGCAGCCCCGACGGGACAGGGCCCTACGAGCAGTACTTC.

The chain uses TRBV19 and TRBJ2-7; TRBD2 matches at 7 bases. The germline gives CDR1 LNHDA, CDR2 SQIVND (reference sequence). The CDR3 loop spans 14 amino acids. The J segment lost 5 bases and the V segment lost 5 bases, leaving 9 bases of the junction unmatched. CDR3 in DNA: TGTGCCAGTAGTGTTGGAGCGGGACTCAACGAGCAGTACTTC. Protein: CASSVGAGLNEQYF.

This rearrangement joins TRBV27 to TRBJ1-1; the match to TRBD1 covers 8 bases. V was clipped by 5 bases and J by 6 bases; unmatched bases: 8. Per the germline V gene, CDR1 is MNHEY and CDR2 is SMNVEV (reference sequence). This CDR3 comprises 14 residues. CDR3 sequence: CASSESRGHSEAFF. As DNA, the CDR3 is TGTGCCAGCAGTGAAAGCAGGGGGCATTCTGAAGCTTTCTTT.

The chain is built from TRBV6-4 and TRBJ2-3; the match to TRBD2 covers 12 bases. The ends lost 3 bases at V and 8 bases at J; junction bases unmatched: 3. Per the germline V gene, CDR1 is MRHNA and CDR2 is SNTAGT. This CDR3 contains 14 residues. CDR3 loop: CASSELAGGGTQYF. For the CDR3, the DNA is TGTGCCAGCAGTGAACTAGCGGGAGGAGGTACGCAGTATTTT.

J is TRBJ2-2 and V is TRBV7-3; tentatively, D is TRBD1 (5 bases). Germline CDR1 is SGHTA and CDR2 is FQGTGA. CDR3 length: 18 residues. Between the trimmed V and J ends, which lost 2 bases and 3 bases, there was a span of 19 bases. CDR3 DNA: TGTGCCAGCAGCTTAGCGGCAGGGAACGTAGGCCACACCGGGGAGCTGTTTTTT. Its translation is CASSLAAGNVGHTGELFF.

The V gene is TRBV19, the J gene TRBJ1-5, with D possibly being TRBD1 (6 bases). The CDR3 runs 15 residues. Looked up from germline, CDR1 is LNHDA and CDR2 is SQIVND (reference sequence). The V gene lost 6 bases and the J gene lost 6 bases, with 18 bases spanning the gap. The CDR3: CASSLIQGRGQPQHF. DNA of the CDR3: TGTGCCAGTAGCCTTATACAGGGTCGAGGTCAGCCCCAGCATTTT. The entire variable domain, with the rest obtained from reference TRBV19 and TRBJ1-5, is as follows: DGGITQSPKYLFRKEGQNVTLSCEQNLNHDAMYWYRQDPGQGLRLIYYSQIVNDFQKGDIAEGYSVSREKKESFPLTVTSAQKNPTAFYLCASSLIQGRGQPQHFGDGTRLSIL.

The chain joins TRBV10-3 to TRBJ2-1; the match to TRBD1 covers 9 bases. Looked up from germline, CDR1 is ENHRY and CDR2 is SYGVKD. This CDR3 is built from 14 residues. The V segment lost 6 bases and the J segment 5 bases; nucleotides outside the gene matches: 5. Here the CDR3 reads CAISARDRDNEQFF. The DNA for the CDR3 is TGTGCCATCAGCGCCCGGGACAGGGACAATGAGCAGTTCTTC.

The CDR3 nucleotides read TGTGCCAGCACCTTTGCCCAGGCTAACTATGGCTACACCTTC. It translates to CASTFAQANYGYTF. The chain has TRBV28 and TRBJ1-2; the D is unclear. This CDR3 spans 14 amino acids. The V and J ends lost 7 bases and 0 bases respectively, with 12 bases between them. Germline V gene lookup returns CDR1 MDHEN and CDR2 SYDVKM.